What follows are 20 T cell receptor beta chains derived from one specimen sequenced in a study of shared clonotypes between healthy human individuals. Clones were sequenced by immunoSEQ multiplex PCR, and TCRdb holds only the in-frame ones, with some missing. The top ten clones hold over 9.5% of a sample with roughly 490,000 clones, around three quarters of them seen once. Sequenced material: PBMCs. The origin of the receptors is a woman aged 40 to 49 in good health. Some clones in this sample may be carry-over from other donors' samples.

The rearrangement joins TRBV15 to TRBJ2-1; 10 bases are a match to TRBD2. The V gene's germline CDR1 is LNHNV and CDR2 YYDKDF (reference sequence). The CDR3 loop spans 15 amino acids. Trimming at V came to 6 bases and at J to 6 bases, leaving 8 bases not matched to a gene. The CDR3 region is CATREISGRANEQFF. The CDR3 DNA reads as TGTGCCACCAGGGAGATCAGCGGGAGGGCCAATGAGCAGTTCTTC.

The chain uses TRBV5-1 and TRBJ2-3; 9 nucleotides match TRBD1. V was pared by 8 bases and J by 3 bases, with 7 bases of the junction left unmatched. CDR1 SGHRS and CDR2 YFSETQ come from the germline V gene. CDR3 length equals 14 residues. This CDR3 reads CASNDRGRTDTQYF. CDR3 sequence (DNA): TGCGCCAGTAACGACAGGGGGAGGACAGATACGCAGTATTTT.

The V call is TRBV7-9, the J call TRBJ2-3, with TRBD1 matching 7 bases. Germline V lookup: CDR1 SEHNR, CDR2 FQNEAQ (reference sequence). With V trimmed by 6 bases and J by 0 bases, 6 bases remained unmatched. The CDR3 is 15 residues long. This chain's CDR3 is CASSLTGSSTDTQYF. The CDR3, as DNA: TGTGCCAGCAGTTTGACAGGGTCTAGCACAGATACGCAGTATTTT.

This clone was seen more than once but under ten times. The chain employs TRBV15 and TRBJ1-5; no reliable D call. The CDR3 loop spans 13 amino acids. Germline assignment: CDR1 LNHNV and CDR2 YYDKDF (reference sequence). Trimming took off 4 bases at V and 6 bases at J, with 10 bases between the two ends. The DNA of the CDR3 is TGTGCCACCAGCACAATGCGGGGTCAGCCCCAGCATTTT. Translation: CATSTMRGQPQHF. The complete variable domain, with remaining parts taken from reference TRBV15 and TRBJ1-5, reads DAMVIQNPRYQVTQFGKPVTLSCSQTLNHNVMYWYQQKSSQAPKLLFHYYDKDFNNEADTPDNFQSRRPNTSFCFLDIRSPGLGDTAMYLCATSTMRGQPQHFGDGTRLSIL.

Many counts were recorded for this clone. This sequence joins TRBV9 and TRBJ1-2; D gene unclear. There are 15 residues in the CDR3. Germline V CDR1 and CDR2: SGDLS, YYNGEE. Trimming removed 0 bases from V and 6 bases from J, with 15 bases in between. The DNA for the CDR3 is TGTGCCAGCAGCGTAGATCTCCGGCAGATAGATGGCTACACCTTC. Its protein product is CASSVDLRQIDGYTF.

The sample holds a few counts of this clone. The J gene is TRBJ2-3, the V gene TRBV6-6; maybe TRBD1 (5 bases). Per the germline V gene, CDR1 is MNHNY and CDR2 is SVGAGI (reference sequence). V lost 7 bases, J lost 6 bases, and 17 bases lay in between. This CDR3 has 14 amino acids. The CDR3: CASTAQGSGDTQYF. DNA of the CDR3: TGTGCCAGCACCGCCCAGGGTTCAGGCGATACGCAGTATTTT.

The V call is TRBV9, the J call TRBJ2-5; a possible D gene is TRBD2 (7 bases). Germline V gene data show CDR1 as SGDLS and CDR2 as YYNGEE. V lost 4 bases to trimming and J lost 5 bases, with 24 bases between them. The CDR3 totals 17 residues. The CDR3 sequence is CASSITGNPTGGETQYF. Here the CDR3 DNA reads TGTGCCAGCAGCATTACAGGGAACCCCACCGGGGGGGAGACCCAGTACTTC.

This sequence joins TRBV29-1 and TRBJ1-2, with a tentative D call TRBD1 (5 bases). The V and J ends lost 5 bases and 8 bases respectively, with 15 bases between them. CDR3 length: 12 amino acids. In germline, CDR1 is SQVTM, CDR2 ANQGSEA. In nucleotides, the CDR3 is TGCAGCGTTAGACAGACCGCGGGAGGCTACACCTTC. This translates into CSVRQTAGGYTF.

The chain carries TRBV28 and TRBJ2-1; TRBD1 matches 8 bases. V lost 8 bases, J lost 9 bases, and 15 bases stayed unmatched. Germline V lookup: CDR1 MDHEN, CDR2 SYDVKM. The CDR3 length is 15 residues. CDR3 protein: CASGPAGGAQGEQFF. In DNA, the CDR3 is TGTGCCAGCGGCCCCGCAGGGGGCGCACAGGGTGAGCAGTTCTTC.

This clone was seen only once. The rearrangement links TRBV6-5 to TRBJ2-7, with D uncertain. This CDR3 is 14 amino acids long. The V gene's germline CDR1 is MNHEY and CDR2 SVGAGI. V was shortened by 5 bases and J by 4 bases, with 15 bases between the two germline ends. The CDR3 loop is CASSTTNPPYEQYF. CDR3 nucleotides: TGTGCCAGCAGTACAACAAATCCCCCTTACGAGCAGTACTTC.

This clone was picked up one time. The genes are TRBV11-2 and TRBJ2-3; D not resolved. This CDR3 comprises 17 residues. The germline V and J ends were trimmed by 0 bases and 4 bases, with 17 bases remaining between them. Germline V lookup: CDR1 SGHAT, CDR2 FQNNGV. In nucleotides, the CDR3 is TGTGCCAGCAGCTTAGAGCCCCCGGGCTCGGGCCCAGATACGCAGTATTTT. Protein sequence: CASSLEPPGSGPDTQYF.

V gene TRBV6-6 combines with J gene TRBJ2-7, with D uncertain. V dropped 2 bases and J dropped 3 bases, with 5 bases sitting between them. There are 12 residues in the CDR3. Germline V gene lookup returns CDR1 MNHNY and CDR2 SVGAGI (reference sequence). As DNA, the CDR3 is TGTGCCAGCAGTTACGACAACTACGAGCAGTACTTC. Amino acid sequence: CASSYDNYEQYF.

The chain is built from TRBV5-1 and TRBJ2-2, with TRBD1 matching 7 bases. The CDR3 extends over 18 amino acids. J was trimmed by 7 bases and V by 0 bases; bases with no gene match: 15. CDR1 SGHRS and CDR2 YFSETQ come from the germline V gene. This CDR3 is CASSLAGPRQGTGGELFF. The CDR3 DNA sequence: TGCGCCAGCAGCTTGGCCGGCCCCAGACAGGGTACGGGCGGGGAGCTGTTTTTT.

The CDR3 is CASRPLQGRYYGYTF. The CDR3 nucleotides are TGTGCCAGCAGGCCCCTACAGGGGAGGTATTATGGCTACACCTTC. V and J are TRBV11-2 and TRBJ1-2; 7 bases fit TRBD1. CDR1 is SGHAT, CDR2 FQNNGV, per germline. CDR3 length: 15 residues. V was clipped by 6 bases and J by 5 bases; unmatched bases: 12.

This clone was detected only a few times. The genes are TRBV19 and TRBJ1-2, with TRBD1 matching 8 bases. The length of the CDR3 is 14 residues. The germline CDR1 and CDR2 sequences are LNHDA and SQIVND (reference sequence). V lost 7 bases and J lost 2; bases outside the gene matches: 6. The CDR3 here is CASTMRTGNYGYTF. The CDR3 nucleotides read TGTGCCAGTACCATGAGGACAGGGAACTATGGCTACACCTTC.

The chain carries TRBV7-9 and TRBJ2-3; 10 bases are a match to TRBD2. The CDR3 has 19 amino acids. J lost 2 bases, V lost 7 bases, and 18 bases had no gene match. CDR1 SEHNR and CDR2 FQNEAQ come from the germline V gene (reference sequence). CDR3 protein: CASNPPTTLAGVPTDTQYF. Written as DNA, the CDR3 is TGTGCCAGCAACCCGCCTACTACCCTAGCGGGAGTCCCCACAGATACGCAGTATTTT.

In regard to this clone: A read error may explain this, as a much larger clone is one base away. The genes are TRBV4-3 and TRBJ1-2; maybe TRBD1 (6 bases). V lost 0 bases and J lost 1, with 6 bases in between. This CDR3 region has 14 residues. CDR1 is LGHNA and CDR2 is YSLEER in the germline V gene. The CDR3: CASSQDRGNYGYTF. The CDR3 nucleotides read TGCGCCAGCAGCCAAGACAGGGGTAACTATGGCTACACCTTC.

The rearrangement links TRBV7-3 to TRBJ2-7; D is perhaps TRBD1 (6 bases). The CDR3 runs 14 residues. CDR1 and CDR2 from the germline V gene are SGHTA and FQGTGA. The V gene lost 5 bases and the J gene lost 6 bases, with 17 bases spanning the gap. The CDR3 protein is CASSDPTGSGEQYF. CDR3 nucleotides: TGTGCCAGCAGCGACCCCACAGGGTCGGGCGAGCAGTACTTC.

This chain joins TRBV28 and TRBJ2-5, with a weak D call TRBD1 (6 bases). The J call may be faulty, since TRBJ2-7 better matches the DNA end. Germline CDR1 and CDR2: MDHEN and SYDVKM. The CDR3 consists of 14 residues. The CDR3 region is CASSLRQGWYEQYF. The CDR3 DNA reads TGTGCCAGCAGTTTACGGCAGGGGTGGTACGAGCAGTACTTC.

In nucleotides, the CDR3 is TGTGCCACCAGCAGAGAACGGCAGACTGAAGCTTTCTTT. Amino acid sequence: CATSRERQTEAFF. The chain has TRBV15 and TRBJ1-1; D unresolved. The CDR3 covers 13 residues. Trimming took off 0 bases at V and 5 bases at J, with 7 bases between the two ends. The germline CDR1 and CDR2 sequences are LNHNV and YYDKDF (reference sequence).